This TCR beta chain was sequenced for a study of T-cell memory formation after mild COVID-19. Study in general: Most TCR clusters belonged to a single donor. Study-level findings and limits: There was a balanced CD4/CD8 profile in clones contracting day 15 to 85, and later expanders leaned CD4+.

About this clonotype: Its target is not known.

This CDR3 is built from 14 residues. Germline lookup yields CDR1 SGDLS and CDR2 YYNGEE. V was cut by 10 bases and J by 2 bases, with 15 bases left in between. 5'RACE with constant-segment primers built TCRalpha and TCRbeta cDNA libraries with UMIs. Via MiXCR, TCRdb re-called the 5' RACE reads, giving one row per CDR3 protein. The sample records 350,000 to 450,000 distinct CDR3 sequences, 20% to 25% being singletons. The genes are TRBV9 and TRBJ2-2; D is uncertain. The clonotype originates from an adult woman who had mild COVID-19 (a few samples of this study predate the infection). Cell type and time point are not known. The sample consisted of PBMCs or a T cell subset sorted from them (not recorded which). The CDR3 sequence: CASQAGTNTGELFF. The CDR3 DNA sequence: TGTGCCTCCCAGGCAGGTACAAACACCGGGGAGCTGTTTTTT.